Following are 17 T cell receptor beta chains from one sample sequenced in a study of shared T cell receptors in the human thymus. Only in-frame clones appear in the TCRdb table, and some are missing; sequencing was by immunoSEQ multiplex PCR. The sample has around 730,000 clones, approximately 83% seen once. This same sample was also taken into another study, of human thymus T cells.

The sequenced sample consisted of thymocytes. These receptors all come from a girl under three years old with a congenital heart defect.

This chain links TRBV5-6 with TRBJ1-2; 12 nucleotides line up with TRBD1. The length of the CDR3 is 18 residues. Germline V gives CDR1 SGHDT, CDR2 YYEEEE. Losses at the gene ends were 5 bases for V and 0 bases for J; bases not matched to a gene: 11. Here the CDR3 reads CASRHSGTGGLTNYGYTF. In DNA form, the CDR3 reads TGTGCCAGCAGACACAGTGGGACAGGGGGCCTAACTAACTATGGCTACACCTTC. The variable domain in full, with the rest retrieved from reference TRBV5-6 and TRBJ1-2, is DAGVTQSPTHLIKTRGQQVTLRCSPKSGHDTVSWYQQALGQGPQFIFQYYEEEERQRGNFPDRFSGHQFPNYSSELNVNALLLGDSALYLCASRHSGTGGLTNYGYTFGSGTRLTVV.

V usage is TRBV30 and J usage is TRBJ1-1; possibly TRBD1 for D (5 bases). This CDR3 region has 14 residues. V was clipped by 4 bases and J by 1 base, with 13 bases between them. Germline assignment: CDR1 GTSNPN and CDR2 SVGIG (reference sequence). The DNA of the CDR3 is TGTGCCTGGATCCTAGACAGACAGAACACTGAAGCTTTCTTT. Translating it yields CAWILDRQNTEAFF.

J is TRBJ1-1 and V is TRBV4-3; tentative D call: TRBD1 (6 bases). This CDR3 is 16 amino acids long. Germline-derived CDR1 and CDR2 are LGHNA and YSLEER. Trimming removed 0 bases at V and 5 bases at J, with 16 bases between. CDR3 nucleotides: TGCGCCAGCAGCCAAGACTTTAAAGGGGGTTTGACTGAAGCTTTCTTT. This gives the protein CASSQDFKGGLTEAFF.

The chain couples TRBV10-3 to TRBJ1-5, with D perhaps matching TRBD1 (6 bases). V was cut by 2 bases and J by 2 bases, with 16 bases left in between. Per germline, CDR1 ENHRY and CDR2 SYGVKD. This CDR3 is 17 amino acids long. CDR3 bases: TGTGCCATCAGTGAGCCGCTAACAGGGCGTGGCAATCAGCCCCAGCATTTT. Translating it yields CAISEPLTGRGNQPQHF.

Only one count was recorded for this clone. The rearrangement links TRBV10-2 to TRBJ1-1; D is uncertain. The ends were cut back, 3 bases at V and 1 base at J, with 6 bases in the middle. The CDR3 contains 13 residues. Germline V gene data show CDR1 as WSHSY and CDR2 as SAAADI. CDR3 nucleotides: TGCGCCAGCAGTGAAACACAGAACACTGAAGCTTTCTTT. It specifies CASSETQNTEAFF.

V is TRBV28 and J is TRBJ1-5, with D unresolved. Germline V lookup: CDR1 MDHEN, CDR2 SYDVKM. This CDR3 comprises 15 residues. The V and J ends lost 4 bases and 3 bases respectively, with 13 bases between them. Written as DNA, the CDR3 is TGTGCCAGCAGTTCGATGCGGGGAGTCAATCAGCCCCAGCATTTT. This translates into CASSSMRGVNQPQHF.

V and J are TRBV28 and TRBJ1-6, with TRBD1 as a possible D gene (5 bases). CDR3 size: 21 residues. The V end was cut by 1 base, the J end by 5 bases, with 27 bases between. Germline V gene data show CDR1 as MDHEN and CDR2 as SYDVKM. This chain's CDR3 is CASSLYILARTPTRHNSPLHF. In nucleotides, the CDR3 is TGTGCCAGCAGTTTATACATACTCGCCCGGACACCAACGAGGCATAATTCACCCCTCCACTTT. Full variable domain (outside the CDR3, taken from reference TRBV28 and TRBJ1-6): DVKVTQSSRYLVKRTGEKVFLECVQDMDHENMFWYRQDPGLGLRLIYFSYDVKMKEKGDIPEGYSVSREKKERFSLILESASTNQTSMYLCASSLYILARTPTRHNSPLHFGNGTRLTVT.

This clone is a singleton in its sample. The chain carries TRBV4-1 and TRBJ2-1; perhaps TRBD2 as D (6 bases). Trimming removed 3 bases at V and 2 bases at J, with 26 bases between. The CDR3 spans 20 residues. Germline loops: CDR1 MGHRA, CDR2 YSYEKL. CDR3 DNA: TGCGCCAGCAGCCAGACCAGACACGGGGGTACCCCTTGGCCCTACAATGAGCAGTTCTTC. Translating gives CASSQTRHGGTPWPYNEQFF.

The V call is TRBV21-1, the J call TRBJ1-1; the D call in the table, TRBD1, was not verified against the DNA. TRBV21-1 is assigned pseudogene status. This CDR3 has 15 residues. CDR3 bases: TGTGCCAGCAGCCCCAGGACAGGGGTGAACACTGAAGCTTTCTTT. This sequence encodes CASSPRTGVNTEAFF.

This clone was detected only once. The CDR3 sequence is CASSLADATNEKLFF. The CDR3 nucleotides are TGTGCCAGCAGCTTGGCAGATGCAACTAATGAAAAACTGTTTTTT. The chain uses TRBV7-2 and TRBJ1-4; D is unresolved. Germline V lookup: CDR1 SGHTA, CDR2 FQGNSA. V was cut by 3 bases and J by 0 bases, with 8 bases left in between. The CDR3 runs 15 residues.

This clone was found once. V gene TRBV14 combines with J gene TRBJ1-1, with 8 bases identical to TRBD1. Germline CDR1 and CDR2: SGHDN and FVKESK. Unmatched junction bases numbered 11, after V lost 7 bases and J lost 1 base. This CDR3 contains 16 residues. This CDR3 is CASTGGDRPENTEAFF. DNA of the CDR3: TGTGCCAGCACTGGGGGGGACAGGCCCGAGAACACTGAAGCTTTCTTT.

This clone showed up just a few times. The chain combines TRBV5-8 with TRBJ2-3; 7 bases map to TRBD1. Germline lookup yields CDR1 SGHTS and CDR2 YDEGEE. The length of the CDR3 is 11 residues. Trimming took 4 bases from V and 12 from J; bases not matched to a gene: 5. Here the CDR3 DNA reads TGTGCCAGCAGCCGACAGGGCCCCCAGTATTTT. Amino acids: CASSRQGPQYF.

The J gene is TRBJ2-1, the V gene TRBV18, with 8 bases aligning to TRBD2. Germline-derived CDR1 and CDR2 are KGHSH and LQKENI. This CDR3 comprises 18 residues. Losses at the gene ends were 4 bases for V and 0 bases for J; bases not matched to a gene: 11. The CDR3 loop is CASSLPIGLAASYNEQFF. Written as DNA, the CDR3 is TGTGCCAGCTCACTGCCAATCGGACTAGCTGCCTCCTACAATGAGCAGTTCTTC.

The chain combines TRBV5-6 with TRBJ1-2, with D maybe TRBD1 (5 bases). The CDR3 sequence is 16 residues long. From germline, CDR1 is SGHDT and CDR2 YYEEEE. The V and J ends lost 4 bases and 4 bases respectively, with 20 bases between them. The CDR3 region is CASSASQAPAIYGYTF. The DNA for the CDR3 is TGTGCCAGCAGCGCTTCACAGGCCCCGGCTATCTATGGCTACACCTTC.

The V call is TRBV20-1, the J call TRBJ2-5; D remains unclear. Per the germline V gene, CDR1 is DFQATT and CDR2 is SNEGSKA (reference sequence). V was clipped by 1 base and J by 2 bases, with 2 bases between them. The CDR3 extends over 11 amino acids. CDR3 nucleotide sequence: TGCAGTGCTAGAGTACAAGAGACCCAGTACTTC. Protein product: CSARVQETQYF.

V usage is TRBV5-1 and J usage is TRBJ2-3; 12 nucleotides match TRBD1. V shed 4 bases, J shed 3 bases, and the junction held 21 bases outside the gene matches. This CDR3 is 21 amino acids long. The V gene's germline CDR1 is SGHRS and CDR2 YFSETQ. The CDR3 region is CASSAASPGQGADCCTDTQYF. DNA for the CDR3: TGCGCCAGCAGCGCGGCCTCCCCGGGACAGGGGGCCGATTGTTGTACAGATACGCAGTATTTT.

This clone came up once. The rearrangement uses TRBV5-5 and TRBJ1-2; weak D call: TRBD1 (5 bases). In germline, CDR1 is SGHKS, CDR2 YYEKEE (reference sequence). V lost 5 bases to trimming and J lost 8 bases, with 22 bases between them. The length of the CDR3 is 15 residues. CDR3 residues: CASSTMTTRVLGYTF. The CDR3 DNA follows: TGTGCCAGCAGTACCATGACGACCAGGGTTTTGGGCTACACCTTC. The full variable domain, completed using reference TRBV5-5 and TRBJ1-2, is DAGVTQSPTHLIKTRGQQVTLRCSPISGHKSVSWYQQVLGQGPQFIFQYYEKEERGRGNFPDRFSARQFPNYSSELNVNALLLGDSALYLCASSTMTTRVLGYTFGSGTRLTVV.